These 32 T cell receptor beta chains originate from one sample sequenced in a study of OX40 agonist ivuxolimab in advanced cancers. Sequencing used immunoSEQ multiplex PCR; TCRdb keeps in-frame clones, though not all of them. The sample has tens of thousands of clones; 85% to 90% are singletons. The sequenced sample was CD4+ or CD8+ T cells sorted from blood, obtained in a trial of the OX40 agonist ivuxolimab. These receptors originate from an adult with an advanced solid tumor such as melanoma, head and neck, liver or kidney cancer.

The V and J genes are TRBV27 and TRBJ2-3; D uncertain. Germline V gene sequence: CDR1 MNHEY, CDR2 SMNVEV (reference sequence). The germline V and J ends were trimmed by 5 bases and 1 base, with 10 bases remaining between them. This CDR3 is 14 amino acids long. The CDR3 coding sequence is TGTGCCAGCAGTAAACCTATGGGCACAGATACGCAGTATTTT. It translates to CASSKPMGTDTQYF.

The V gene is TRBV18, the J gene TRBJ2-2; D not certain. The CDR3 spans 12 residues. Germline loops: CDR1 KGHSH, CDR2 LQKENI. Trimming took off 4 bases at V and 4 bases at J, with 4 bases between the two ends. CDR3 DNA sequence: TGTGCCAGCTCACTTACCACCGGGGAGCTGTTTTTT. Its translation is CASSLTTGELFF.

This rearrangement joins TRBV15 to TRBJ2-7; D is perhaps TRBD2 (6 bases). The CDR3 has 14 residues. Deletions cut 1 base from V and 2 bases from J, with 9 bases between. The germline gives CDR1 LNHNV, CDR2 YYDKDF (reference sequence). The CDR3 DNA reads TGTGCCACCAGCAGAGCTGGGGAGGCCTACGAGCAGTACTTC. It specifies CATSRAGEAYEQYF.

The chain combines TRBV5-1 with TRBJ2-3; D possibly corresponds to TRBD2 (5 bases). Germline V gene lookup returns CDR1 SGHRS and CDR2 YFSETQ. This CDR3 has 15 residues. V lost 5 bases, J lost 1 base, and 14 bases lay in between. The CDR3 is CASRDSTTGTDTQYF. The CDR3, as DNA: TGCGCCAGCAGGGACTCCACAACTGGCACAGATACGCAGTATTTT.

This clone was seen only a few times. The chain couples TRBV9 to TRBJ2-1, with 9 bases identical to TRBD2. The germline V gene has CDR1 SGDLS and CDR2 YYNGEE. This CDR3 contains 19 residues. V was clipped by 0 bases and J by 1 base; unmatched bases: 11. CDR3 in amino acids: CASSVGIGGRAKSYNEQFF. CDR3 coding DNA: TGTGCCAGCAGCGTAGGGATTGGCGGGAGGGCCAAATCCTACAATGAGCAGTTCTTC. Filled out from reference TRBV9 and TRBJ2-1, the complete variable domain reads DSGVTQTPKHLITATGQRVTLRCSPRSGDLSVYWYQQSLDQGLQFLIQYYNGEERAKGNILERFSAQQFPDLHSELNLSSLELGDSALYFCASSVGIGGRAKSYNEQFFGPGTRLTVL.

This chain links TRBV7-9 with TRBJ2-2, with D possibly matching TRBD2 (6 bases). Trimming removed 5 bases at V and 6 bases at J, with 16 bases between. The CDR3 contains 15 residues. Germline CDR1 and CDR2: SEHNR and FQNEAQ (reference sequence). The CDR3 region is CASSPGRFQAGELFF. The DNA for the CDR3 is TGTGCCAGCAGCCCCGGGAGATTCCAAGCCGGGGAGCTGTTTTTT.

This CDR3 is CASSLLNSPLHF. The CDR3 nucleotides are TGTGCCAGCTCACTCTTAAATTCACCCCTCCACTTT. This chain connects TRBV18 to TRBJ1-6; no clear D. Germline V lookup: CDR1 KGHSH, CDR2 LQKENI. This CDR3 contains 12 residues. Deletions cut 4 bases from V and 7 bases from J, with 5 bases between.

The J gene is TRBJ1-1, the V gene TRBV6-1; TRBD1 might be the D (5 bases). Trimming pared 7 bases from V and 6 bases from J, leaving 15 bases between. Germline CDR1 reads MNHNS; CDR2 reads SASEGT. CDR3 size: 13 residues. CDR3 residues: CASKGLGMAEAFF. As DNA, the CDR3 is TGTGCCAGCAAGGGGCTCGGGATGGCTGAAGCTTTCTTT.

The J gene is TRBJ2-1, the V gene TRBV4-1; D not certain. Germline lookup yields CDR1 MGHRA and CDR2 YSYEKL. CDR3 length equals 14 residues. The V gene lost 0 bases and the J gene lost 0 bases, with 3 bases spanning the gap. CDR3 DNA: TGCGCCAGCAGCCAAGAATACTCCTACAATGAGCAGTTCTTC. As protein: CASSQEYSYNEQFF.

The genes are TRBV7-2 and TRBJ1-1, with D hard to call. CDR1 and CDR2 from the germline V gene are SGHTA and FQGNSA. This CDR3 is 13 amino acids long. V was clipped by 2 bases and J by 5 bases, with 9 bases between them. This CDR3 reads CASSLTRGTEAFF. The CDR3 coding sequence is TGTGCCAGCAGCTTAACGCGAGGGACTGAAGCTTTCTTT.

As regards this clone: One end of the junction does not line up with germline, which may come from a read error. The chain employs TRBV18 and TRBJ1-2; no clear D gene. Germline CDR1 reads KGHSH; CDR2 reads LQKENI. The length of the CDR3 is 15 residues. The CDR3 DNA reads TGTGCCGGCTCACCACCTAACAGTCGCCCCCATGGCTACACCTTC. This codes for CAGSPPNSRPHGYTF. The complete variable domain, with remaining parts taken from reference TRBV18 and TRBJ1-2, reads NAGVMQNPRHLVRRRGQEARLRCSPMKGHSHVYWYRQLPEEGLKFMVYLQKENIIDESGMPKERFSAEFPKEGPSILRIQQVVRGDSAAYFCAGSPPNSRPHGYTFGSGTRLTVV.

This clone appeared once. This rearrangement joins TRBV28 to TRBJ1-5; D is perhaps TRBD1 (5 bases). This CDR3 is built from 13 residues. With 4 bases removed from V and 8 bases from J, the gap between germline ends came to 12 bases. Germline CDR1 reads MDHEN; CDR2 reads SYDVKM. The DNA for the CDR3 is TGTGCCAGCAGTTCCCCCGGGGGGGAGCCCCAGCATTTT. Its translation is CASSSPGGEPQHF.

V usage is TRBV4-1 and J usage is TRBJ1-4; no clear D. The CDR3 runs 18 residues. The germline gives CDR1 MGHRA, CDR2 YSYEKL. Between the trimmed V and J ends, which lost 0 bases and 1 base, there was a span of 15 bases. This chain's CDR3 is CASSQDPPTPLTNEKLFF. DNA for the CDR3: TGCGCCAGCAGCCAAGATCCGCCCACCCCACTAACTAATGAAAAACTGTTTTTT.

This sequence joins TRBV6-5 and TRBJ1-5; tentatively, D is TRBD1 (5 bases). CDR1 MNHEY and CDR2 SVGAGI come from the germline V gene. V was trimmed by 5 bases and J by 7 bases, leaving 18 bases between them. The CDR3 covers 15 residues. In nucleotides, the CDR3 is TGTGCCAGCAGTCAGGGAGGAACGGGTTCGCAGCCCCAGCATTTT. Its protein product is CASSQGGTGSQPQHF.

The chain recombines TRBV7-9 with TRBJ1-3; 9 bases are shared with TRBD1. Germline V gene sequence: CDR1 SEHNR, CDR2 FQNEAQ (reference sequence). V lost 5 bases and J lost 9; bases outside the gene matches: 11. The length of the CDR3 is 15 residues. Here the CDR3 reads CASSPGQGSGGTIYF. CDR3 bases: TGTGCCAGCAGCCCGGGACAGGGCTCTGGGGGCACCATATATTTT.

The V gene is TRBV4-3, the J gene TRBJ2-7; a possible D gene is TRBD1 (5 bases). V was pared by 3 bases and J by 5 bases, with 11 bases between. This CDR3 spans 13 amino acids. Germline-derived CDR1 and CDR2 are LGHNA and YSLEER. Here the CDR3 DNA reads TGCGCCAGCAGCCAGATAGGGGTAAACGAGCAGTACTTC. This gives the protein CASSQIGVNEQYF.

V and J are TRBV30 and TRBJ1-2; D not resolved. V lost 1 base and J lost 5, with 11 bases in between. The CDR3 extends over 13 amino acids. CDR1 is GTSNPN, CDR2 SVGIG, per germline (reference sequence). Here the CDR3 reads CAWSEVTGYGYTF. The CDR3 bases are TGTGCCTGGAGTGAAGTTACCGGTTATGGCTACACCTTC. The whole variable domain, filled in from reference TRBV30 and TRBJ1-2, reads SQTIHQWPATLVQPVGSPLSLECTVEGTSNPNLYWYRQAAGRGLQLLFYSVGIGQISSEVPQNLSASRPQDRQFILSSKKLLLSDSGFYLCAWSEVTGYGYTFGSGTRLTVV.

The chain uses TRBV5-1 and TRBJ1-4; D gene uncertain. CDR3 length: 12 amino acids. Between the trimmed V and J ends, which lost 4 bases and 8 bases, there was a span of 9 bases. Looked up from germline, CDR1 is SGHRS and CDR2 is YFSETQ. The CDR3 region is CASSPSGEKLFF. CDR3 DNA: TGCGCCAGCAGCCCTTCTGGGGAAAAACTGTTTTTT. Based on the CDR3 plus reference TRBV5-1 and TRBJ1-4, the full variable domain is KAGVTQTPRYLIKTRGQQVTLSCSPISGHRSVSWYQQTPGQGLQFLFEYFSETQRNKGNFPGRFSGRQFSNSRSEMNVSTLELGDSALYLCASSPSGEKLFFGSGTQLSVL.

The CDR3 bases are TGTGCCAGCAGCCCTCTGGGCGGGGTGGGGGAGACCCAGTACTTC. This gives the protein CASSPLGGVGETQYF. The chain employs TRBV6-5 and TRBJ2-5; D may be TRBD2 (6 bases). This CDR3 comprises 15 residues. The germline V gene has CDR1 MNHEY and CDR2 SVGAGI. V gave up 6 bases and J gave up 5 bases, with 19 bases separating them.

The chain has TRBV11-2 and TRBJ1-1; TRBD1 aligns across 10 bases. Germline CDR1 SGHAT, CDR2 FQNNGV. The CDR3 consists of 13 residues. Losses at the gene ends were 5 bases for V and 12 bases for J; bases not matched to a gene: 9. CDR3 in amino acids: CASSQARDRGSFF. The CDR3 DNA follows: TGTGCCAGCAGCCAAGCCCGGGACAGGGGCTCTTTCTTT.

V is TRBV10-3 and J is TRBJ1-1, with 10 bases fitting TRBD1. After removal of 3 bases from V and 5 bases from J, the junction contained 3 bases not matched to a gene. The CDR3 length is 14 residues. From germline, CDR1 is ENHRY and CDR2 SYGVKD. This CDR3 reads CAISDLDRGTEAFF. CDR3 DNA sequence: TGTGCCATCAGTGACCTGGACAGGGGGACTGAAGCTTTCTTT.

The chain uses TRBV6-5 and TRBJ2-7; no reliable D call. Trimming left V 4 bases short and J 7 bases short, with 14 bases between. Germline V gene data show CDR1 as MNHEY and CDR2 as SVGAGI. The CDR3 extends over 13 amino acids. The CDR3 DNA reads TGTGCCAGCAGTTCCCACGTGGGTGGGGAGCAGTACTTC. It encodes CASSSHVGGEQYF.

The chain combines TRBV7-2 with TRBJ1-4; possible D gene TRBD1, 5 bases. Germline-derived CDR1 and CDR2 are SGHTA and FQGNSA. V shed 5 bases and J shed 8 bases, with 15 bases lying between them. The CDR3 extends over 14 amino acids. CDR3 coding DNA: TGTGCCAGCAGCCAGGGTTTCTACGAGGAAAAACTGTTTTTT. This translates into CASSQGFYEEKLFF.

The V call is TRBV5-1, the J call TRBJ1-1; maybe TRBD1 (6 bases). CDR3 length: 11 amino acids. CDR1 is SGHRS and CDR2 is YFSETQ in the germline V gene. Between the trimmed V and J ends, which lost 2 bases and 12 bases, there was a span of 11 bases. The DNA of the CDR3 is TGCGCCAGCAGCTTAGAACAGGGCACTTTCTTT. This codes for CASSLEQGTFF.

The rearrangement joins TRBV5-6 to TRBJ2-3; the D is unclear. V dropped 0 bases and J dropped 2 bases, with 7 bases sitting between them. This CDR3 is 14 amino acids long. Per germline, CDR1 SGHDT and CDR2 YYEEEE. The CDR3 DNA reads as TGTGCCAGCAGCTTGGGACTCTACACAGATACGCAGTATTTT. This sequence encodes CASSLGLYTDTQYF. Supplemented by reference TRBV5-6 and TRBJ2-3, the full variable domain reads DAGVTQSPTHLIKTRGQQVTLRCSPKSGHDTVSWYQQALGQGPQFIFQYYEEEERQRGNFPDRFSGHQFPNYSSELNVNALLLGDSALYLCASSLGLYTDTQYFGPGTRLTVL.

In its sample, this clone was seen once. The chain employs TRBV5-4 and TRBJ1-2; D is possibly TRBD1 (6 bases). Between the trimmed V and J ends, which lost 4 bases and 2 bases, there was a span of 9 bases. Germline CDR1 is SGHNT and CDR2 is YYREEE (reference sequence). The CDR3 contains 13 residues. CDR3 nucleotides: TGTGCCAGCAGCCCCGGACAGAACTATGGCTACACCTTC. Its translation is CASSPGQNYGYTF.

The chain employs TRBV11-1 and TRBJ1-1; D gene unclear. Germline values: CDR1 SGHAT, CDR2 FQDESV (reference sequence). V lost 5 bases to trimming and J lost 4 bases, with 8 bases between them. The length of the CDR3 is 12 residues. The CDR3 is CASSRLGTEAFF. The CDR3 coding sequence is TGTGCCAGCAGCCGCCTCGGCACTGAAGCTTTCTTT.

DNA of the CDR3: TGTGCCATCACAATCCCGGGACGATTACTAGCCAAAAACATTCAGTACTTC. Protein product: CAITIPGRLLAKNIQYF. This chain connects TRBV2 to TRBJ2-4; either TRBD1 or TRBD2 may supply D (5 bases each). In germline, CDR1 is SNHLY, CDR2 FYNNEI. The CDR3 is 17 residues long. V shed 10 bases and J shed 0 bases, with 22 bases lying between them. The whole variable domain, remainder taken from reference TRBV2 and TRBJ2-4, is EPEVTQTPSHQVTQMGQEVILRCVPISNHLYFYWYRQILGQKVEFLVSFYNNEISEKSEIFDDQFSVERPDGSNFTLKIRSTKLEDSAMYFCAITIPGRLLAKNIQYFGAGTRLSVL.

The V gene is TRBV7-2, the J gene TRBJ1-2; D is ambiguous. Trimming took 1 base from V and 4 from J, leaving 7 bases between them. Per the germline V gene, CDR1 is SGHTA and CDR2 is FQGNSA. The CDR3 runs 13 residues. The CDR3 loop is CASSLELLYGYTF. As DNA, the CDR3 is TGTGCCAGCAGCTTAGAATTACTCTATGGCTACACCTTC.

V usage is TRBV5-4 and J usage is TRBJ2-1; TRBD2 is a possible D gene (6 bases). This CDR3 region has 13 residues. The germline V gene encodes CDR1 SGHNT and CDR2 YYREEE (reference sequence). Trimming left V 4 bases short and J 10 bases short, with 15 bases between. The CDR3 coding sequence is TGTGCCAGCAGCCTGGACGCGGGGTGGGAGCAGTTCTTC. Protein product: CASSLDAGWEQFF.

The chain couples TRBV28 to TRBJ2-3; D gene uncertain. The CDR3 is made up of 11 amino acids. Trimming pared 3 bases from V and 5 bases from J, leaving 3 bases between. CDR1 is MDHEN, CDR2 SYDVKM, per germline. Here the CDR3 reads CASSLKDTQYF. The CDR3 bases are TGTGCCAGCAGTTTGAAAGATACGCAGTATTTT.

The V and J genes are TRBV7-9 and TRBJ1-5, with D unclear. V dropped 6 bases and J dropped 10 bases, with 16 bases sitting between them. Germline V gives CDR1 SEHNR, CDR2 FQNEAQ (reference sequence). The CDR3 is 13 amino acids. In DNA, the CDR3 is TGTGCCAGCAGTATAGATGTGATCAGCCCCCAGCATTTT. It codes for CASSIDVISPQHF.